The TCR beta chain under discussion was sequenced for a study of OX40 agonist ivuxolimab in advanced cancers. Notes on the study in general: Clonal expansion by week 6 occurred in CD4+ and CD8+ blood T cells (at 0.1 to 3.0 mg/kg).

Trimming pared 4 bases from V and 12 bases from J, leaving 15 bases between. Per germline, CDR1 SQVTM and CDR2 ANQGSEA. This CDR3 has 11 amino acids. TCRdb keeps only in-frame clones here, not all; method: immunoSEQ multiplex PCR. The table has about 52,000 clones, 80% to 90% seen once. As regards this clone: No antigen is known for it.

The chain is built from TRBV29-1 and TRBJ1-1, with D possibly being TRBD1 (5 bases). The origin of this receptor is an adult with an advanced solid tumor such as melanoma, head and neck, liver or kidney cancer. Sample: CD4+ or CD8+ T cells sorted from blood, taken in a trial of the OX40 agonist ivuxolimab. The CDR3 DNA reads TGCAGCGTTGCGGGGCCTGCGATAACTTTCTTT. Protein product: CSVAGPAITFF.